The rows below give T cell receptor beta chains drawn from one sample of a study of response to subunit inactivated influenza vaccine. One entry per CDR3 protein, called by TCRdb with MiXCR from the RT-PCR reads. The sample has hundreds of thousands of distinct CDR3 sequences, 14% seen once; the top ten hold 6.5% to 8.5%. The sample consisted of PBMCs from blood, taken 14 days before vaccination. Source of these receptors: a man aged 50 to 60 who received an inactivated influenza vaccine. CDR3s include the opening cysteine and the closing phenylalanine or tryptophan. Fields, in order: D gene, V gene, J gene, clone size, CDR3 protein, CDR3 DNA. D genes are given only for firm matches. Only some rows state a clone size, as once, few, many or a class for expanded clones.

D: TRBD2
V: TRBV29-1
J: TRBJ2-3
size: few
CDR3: CSYPGTSGVDPNTQYF
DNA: TGCAGCTACCCCGGGACTAGCGGGGTTGACCCGAATACGCAGTATTTT

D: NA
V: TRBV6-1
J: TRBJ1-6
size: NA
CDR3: CASSEGGRSSPLHF
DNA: TGTGCCAGCAGTGAAGGGGGCAGGAGCTCACCCCTCCACTTT

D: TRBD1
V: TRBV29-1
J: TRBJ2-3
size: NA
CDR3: CRLYPGQGTDTQYF
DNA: TGCAGACTATACCCGGGACAGGGGACAGATACGCAGTATTTT

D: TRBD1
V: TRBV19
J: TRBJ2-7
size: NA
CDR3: CASTPGTGVYEQYF
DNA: TGTGCCAGTACTCCCGGGACAGGGGTCTACGAGCAGTACTTC

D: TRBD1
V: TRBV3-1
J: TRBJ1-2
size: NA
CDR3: CASSQRTGGGYTF
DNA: TGTGCCAGCAGCCAGCGGACAGGGGGTGGCTACACCTTC

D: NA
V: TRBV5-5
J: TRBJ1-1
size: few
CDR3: CASSWGWDTEAFF
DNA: TGTGCCAGCAGCTGGGGGTGGGACACTGAAGCTTTCTTT

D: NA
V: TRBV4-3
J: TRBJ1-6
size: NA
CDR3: CASSQDFPGHLNSPLHF
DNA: TGCGCCAGCAGCCAAGATTTTCCGGGACACCTTAATTCACCCCTCCACTTT

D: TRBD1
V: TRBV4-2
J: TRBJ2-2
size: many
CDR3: CASSRRQGNTGELFF
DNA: TGTGCCAGCAGCCGACGACAGGGTAACACCGGGGAGCTGTTTTTT

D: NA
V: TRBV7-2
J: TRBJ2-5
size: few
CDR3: CASSLALGRQETQYF
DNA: TGTGCCAGCAGCTTAGCACTGGGGAGACAAGAGACCCAGTACTTC

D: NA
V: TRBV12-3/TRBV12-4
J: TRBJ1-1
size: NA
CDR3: CASTLGGFGAFF
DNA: TGTGCCAGCACCCTTGGGGGTTTCGGAGCTTTCTTT

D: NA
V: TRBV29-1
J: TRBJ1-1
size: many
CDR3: CSVAAGANTEAFF
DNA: TGCAGCGTTGCTGCAGGGGCGAACACTGAAGCTTTCTTT

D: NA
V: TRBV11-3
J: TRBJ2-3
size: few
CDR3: CASRPRLHLATTDAQYF
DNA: TGTGCCAGCAGACCCCGGCTCCACCTAGCGACCACAGATGCGCAGTATTTT

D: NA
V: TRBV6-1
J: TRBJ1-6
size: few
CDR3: CASSEERLYNSPLHF
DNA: TGTGCCAGCAGTGAAGAACGGCTCTATAATTCACCCCTCCACTTT

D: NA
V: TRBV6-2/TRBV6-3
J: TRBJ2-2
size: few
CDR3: CASSYPPMVVANTGELFF
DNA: TGTGCCAGCAGTTACCCCCCGATGGTAGTCGCGAACACCGGGGAGCTGTTTTTT

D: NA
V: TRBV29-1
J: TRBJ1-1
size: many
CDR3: CSVGLDRLNTEAFF
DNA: TGCAGCGTTGGCCTGGACAGATTGAACACTGAAGCTTTCTTT

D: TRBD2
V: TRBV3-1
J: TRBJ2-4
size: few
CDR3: CASATWRGYKNIQYF
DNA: TGTGCCAGCGCCACTTGGCGGGGGTACAAAAACATTCAGTACTTC

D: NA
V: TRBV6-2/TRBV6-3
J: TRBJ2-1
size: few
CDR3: CASNKPSSYNEQFF
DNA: TGTGCCAGCAATAAGCCGAGCTCCTACAATGAGCAGTTCTTC

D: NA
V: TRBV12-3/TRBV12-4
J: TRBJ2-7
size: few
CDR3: CASSPRPPAEQYF
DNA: TGTGCCAGCAGTCCCCGGCCCCCGGCCGAGCAGTACTTC

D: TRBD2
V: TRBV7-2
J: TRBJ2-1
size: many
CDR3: CASSLAQAGVGNEQFF
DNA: TGTGCCAGCAGCTTAGCGCAAGCGGGAGTCGGCAATGAGCAGTTCTTC

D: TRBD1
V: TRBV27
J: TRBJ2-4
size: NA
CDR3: CASSFTGTGIGNIQYF
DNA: TGTGCCAGCAGTTTCACCGGGACAGGGATTGGGAACATTCAGTACTTC

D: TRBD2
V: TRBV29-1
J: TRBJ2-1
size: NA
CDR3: CSVRGGMSNEQFF
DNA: TGCAGCGTTCGGGGGGGTATGTCCAATGAGCAGTTCTTC

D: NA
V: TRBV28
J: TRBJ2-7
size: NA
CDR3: CASTLEGGRYYEQYF
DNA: TGTGCCAGCACCCTTGAGGGGGGTCGGTACTACGAGCAGTACTTC

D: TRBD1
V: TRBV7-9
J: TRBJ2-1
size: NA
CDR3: CASSQGQGRQLDEQFF
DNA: TGTGCCAGCAGCCAAGGACAGGGAAGGCAGTTGGATGAGCAGTTCTTC

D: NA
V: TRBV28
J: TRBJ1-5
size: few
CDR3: CASSVTVYSNQPQHF
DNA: TGTGCCAGCAGTGTAACAGTTTATAGCAATCAGCCCCAGCATTTT

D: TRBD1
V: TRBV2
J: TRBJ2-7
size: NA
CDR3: CASRGQGFEQYF
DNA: TGTGCCAGCAGGGGACAGGGTTTCGAGCAGTACTTC

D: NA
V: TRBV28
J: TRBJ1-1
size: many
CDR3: CASSLSYRKNTEAFF
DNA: TGTGCCAGCAGTTTATCCTACAGGAAGAACACTGAAGCTTTCTTT

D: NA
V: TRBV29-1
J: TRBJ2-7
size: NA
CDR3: CSVALGFRDEQYF
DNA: TGCAGCGTTGCCCTGGGGTTTAGGGACGAGCAGTACTTC

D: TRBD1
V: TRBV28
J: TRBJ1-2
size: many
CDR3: CASSPDRGDGYGYTF
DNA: TGTGCCAGCAGCCCAGACAGGGGGGATGGCTATGGCTACACCTTC

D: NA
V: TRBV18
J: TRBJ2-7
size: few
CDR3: CASSPALTGSSEQYF
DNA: TGTGCCAGCTCACCTGCGTTAACAGGGTCGAGCGAGCAGTACTTC

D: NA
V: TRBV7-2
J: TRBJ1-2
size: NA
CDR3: CASSVNSGDGGYTF
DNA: TGTGCCAGCAGCGTTAATTCGGGTGACGGCGGCTACACCTTC

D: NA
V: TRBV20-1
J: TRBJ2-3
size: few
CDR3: CSARGRSTDTQYF
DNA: TGCAGTGCTAGGGGGCGGAGCACAGATACGCAGTATTTT

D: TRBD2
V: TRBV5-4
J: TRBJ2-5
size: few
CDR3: CASSPGHGGSEETQYF
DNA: TGTGCCAGCAGCCCAGGGCATGGCGGGAGCGAAGAGACCCAGTACTTC

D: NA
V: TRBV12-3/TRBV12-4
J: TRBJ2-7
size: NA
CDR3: CASSFSSGPYEQYF
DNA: TGTGCCAGCAGCTTCTCCAGTGGCCCCTACGAGCAGTACTTC

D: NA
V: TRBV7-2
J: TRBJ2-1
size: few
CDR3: CASSSVGAPYNEQFF
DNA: TGTGCCAGCAGTTCGGTAGGGGCACCTTACAATGAGCAGTTCTTC

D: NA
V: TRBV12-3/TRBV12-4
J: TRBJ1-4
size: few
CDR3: CASSFKWDTRGSEKLFF
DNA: TGTGCCAGCAGTTTTAAGTGGGACACCCGAGGGAGCGAAAAACTGTTTTTT

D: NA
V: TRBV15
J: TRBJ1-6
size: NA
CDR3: CATSRDLTGMTPLHF
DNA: TGTGCCACCAGCAGAGACCTCACAGGGATGACACCCCTCCACTTT

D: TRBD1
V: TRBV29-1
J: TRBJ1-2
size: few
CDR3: CSVDRPLFGQGLGYTF
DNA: TGCAGCGTTGATCGTCCACTATTCGGACAGGGTTTGGGCTACACCTTC

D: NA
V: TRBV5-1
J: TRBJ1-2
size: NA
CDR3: CASSPDGPRLGYTF
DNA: TGCGCCAGCAGTCCCGACGGCCCGCGGCTGGGCTACACCTTC

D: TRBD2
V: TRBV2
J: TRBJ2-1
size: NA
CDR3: CASSVRLAGGFGEQFF
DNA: TGTGCCAGCAGTGTTAGGCTAGCGGGAGGTTTTGGTGAGCAGTTCTTC

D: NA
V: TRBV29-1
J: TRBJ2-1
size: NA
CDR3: CSVDSGYEYNNEQFF
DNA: TGCAGCGTTGATTCGGGGTATGAGTACAACAATGAGCAGTTCTTC

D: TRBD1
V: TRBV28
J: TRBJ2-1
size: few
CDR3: CASSLWDRPVPEQFF
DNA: TGTGCCAGCAGTTTATGGGACAGGCCTGTTCCGGAGCAGTTCTTC

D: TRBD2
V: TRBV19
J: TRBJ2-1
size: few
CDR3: CASTPTSRNSYNEQFF
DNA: TGTGCCAGTACCCCGACTAGCCGAAACTCCTACAATGAGCAGTTCTTC